The present entry profiles one TCR beta chain with its context. Its antigen is as yet unknown. The data are from a study of vaccination and CD4 T cells after COVID-19. Study overall: Nasal swab PCR had detected SARS-CoV-2 in convalescent patients, 10 or so mild and one severe. Post-COVID draws came a median approximately 100 days after diagnosis (range 35 to 161).

Described treatment: approximately 9-day PBMC culture with coronavirus spike peptide pools or control peptides (ViraFEST assay). The V end lost 1 base, the J end lost 2 bases, and 9 bases lay between the germline ends. In germline, CDR1 is KGHDR, CDR2 SFDVKD. The CDR3 sequence is 15 residues long. General study points: Among reactive clones from convalescent patients, a median approximately 86% appeared only post-vaccination.

With the Oncomine TCR Beta short-read assay, DNA from cultured CD4+ T cells was sequenced. From cultured CD4+ T cells, genomic DNA was extracted. TCRdb fed the PCR reads into MiXCR, producing one record per CDR3 protein. This table holds 9,000 to 15,000 distinct CDR3 sequences, roughly 54% found once. The sample was CD4+ T cells from blood, cultured in vitro. The receptor was isolated from a human donor who had recovered from COVID-19. V usage is TRBV24-1 and J usage is TRBJ2-3, with D possibly matching TRBD1 (5 bases). The CDR3 nucleotides read TGTGCCACCAGTGATTTTGGGGCGAACACAGATACGCAGTATTTT. It encodes CATSDFGANTDTQYF.